The 15 T cell receptor beta chains listed next were all sequenced from one sample in a study of kidney transplant recipient with SARS-CoV-2 infection. TCRdb re-analysed the reads in MiXCR, keeping a single row per CDR3 protein. Altogether 200,000 to 250,000 distinct CDR3 sequences are present, 25% to 35% being singletons, with the ten largest covering roughly 7.3%. The sample consisted of a blood sample, taken at baseline and between days 110 and 120 from a kidney transplant recipient. The receptors come from a male patient in his 30s who had COVID-19 and was a kidney transplant recipient. The T cells may partly be graft donor cells.

This clonotype was found once. Since a much larger clone is just one base distant, this may be a read error. This chain uses TRBV25-1 with TRBJ2-2, with 7 positions matching TRBD2. V lost 10 bases and J lost 7; bases outside the gene matches: 6. Germline V gene sequence: CDR1 MGHDK, CDR2 SYGVNS. The CDR3 extends over 12 amino acids. The chain's CDR3 is CATTRGNGELFF. The CDR3 coding sequence is TGTGCCACTACGCGGGGGAACGGGGAGCTGTTTTTT.

The chain joins TRBV5-1 to TRBJ2-1; 9 nucleotides line up with TRBD2. CDR1 SGHRS and CDR2 YFSETQ come from the germline V gene. The CDR3 totals 16 residues. V was clipped by 6 bases and J by 5 bases; unmatched bases: 12. The CDR3 region has the DNA TGCGCCAGCAAGGTCCAGGCGGGAGGGCTCCACAATGAGCAGTTCTTC. Protein sequence: CASKVQAGGLHNEQFF.

With respect to this clonotype: A much larger clone differs from this one at a single base, so this may be a read error. V is TRBV6-2 or TRBV6-3 and J is TRBJ2-5; 11 bases fit TRBD1. The germline gives CDR1 MNHEY, CDR2 SVGEGT. The CDR3 has 14 residues. J lost 5 bases, V lost 6 bases, and 5 bases had no gene match. The CDR3 DNA reads TGTGCCAGCAGGGGGACAGGGGGGAAGGAGACCCAGTACTTC. It codes for CASRGTGGKETQYF.

This clonotype occurred a few times. A much larger clone lies one base from this, so it may be a read error. This chain connects TRBV3-1 to TRBJ2-5; D ambiguous. Germline V gene lookup returns CDR1 LGHDT and CDR2 YNNKEL (reference sequence). The CDR3 is 17 amino acids. V lost 5 bases and J 5 bases, leaving 24 bases between the germline ends. The CDR3 DNA is TGTGCCAGCAGCGGATCATTTCCCATTTCTTCCTCTGAGACCCAGTACTTC. As protein: CASSGSFPISSSETQYF.

Many counts were recorded for this clonotype. The CDR3 protein is CSVTIPGQNYGYTF. The DNA for the CDR3 is TGCAGCGTTACAATTCCGGGACAGAACTATGGCTACACCTTC. The genes are TRBV29-1 and TRBJ1-2; 7 nucleotides align to TRBD1. Unmatched junction bases numbered 8, after V lost 5 bases and J lost 2 bases. The germline CDR1 and CDR2 sequences are SQVTM and ANQGSEA. The CDR3 length is 14 residues.

This clonotype was seen many times. CDR3 region: CASSRLKVVRKTYGYTF. DNA for the CDR3: TGTGCCAGCAGCCGACTAAAGGTCGTTAGAAAGACCTATGGCTACACCTTC. The rearrangement links TRBV16 to TRBJ1-2; D unclear. V was cut by 4 bases and J by 4 bases, with 22 bases left in between. This CDR3 has 17 residues. Germline lookup yields CDR1 KGHSY and CDR2 FQNENV.

As for this clonotype: A read error is possible here, since a much larger clone lies one base away. The chain links TRBV6-1 to TRBJ1-2, with D unresolved. This CDR3 has 17 residues. Looked up from germline, CDR1 is MNHNS and CDR2 is SASEGT. The CDR3 sequence: CSSSATPSMRKTYGYTF. The CDR3 nucleotides are TGTTCCAGCAGTGCAACTCCCTCTATGCGAAAGACCTATGGCTACACCTTC.

This clonotype was counted many times. The chain recombines TRBV30 with TRBJ2-7; D not certain. Germline CDR1 is GTSNPN and CDR2 is SVGIG (reference sequence). This CDR3 region has 11 residues. The ends were cut back, 4 bases at V and 6 bases at J, with 10 bases in the middle. CDR3 loop: CAWTRVGEQYF. The CDR3 DNA reads as TGTGCCTGGACACGGGTTGGCGAGCAGTACTTC. The full variable domain, completed using reference TRBV30 and TRBJ2-7, is SQTIHQWPATLVQPVGSPLSLECTVEGTSNPNLYWYRQAAGRGLQLLFYSVGIGQISSEVPQNLSASRPQDRQFILSSKKLLLSDSGFYLCAWTRVGEQYFGPGTRLTVT.

Worth noting for this clonotype: This could be a read error, since a much larger clone is one nucleotide away. The rearrangement links TRBV5-4 to TRBJ2-7, with TRBD2 matching over 11 bases. Germline-derived CDR1 and CDR2 are SGHNT and YYREEE (reference sequence). CDR3 length equals 17 residues. CDR3 in amino acids: CASSSISSGRAPYERYF. DNA of the CDR3: TGTGCCAGCAGCTCCATTAGTAGCGGGAGGGCCCCCTACGAGCGGTACTTC.

As regards this clonotype: With a much larger clone just one base away, this may be a read error. The CDR3 ends on some other residue instead of the conserved phenylalanine or tryptophan, so this is likely a read error. The DNA of the CDR3 is TGTGCCAGCAGCTTAGAACAGGGGGATAGCTATGGCTACACCCTC. It specifies CASSLEQGDSYGYTL. The V gene is TRBV7-2, the J gene TRBJ1-2; 8 bases map to TRBD1. From germline, CDR1 is SGHTA and CDR2 FQGNSA. This CDR3 is 15 amino acids long. Trimming took 1 base from V and 4 from J; bases not matched to a gene: 5.

This clonotype was recorded once. A single base separates this from a much larger clone, so it may be a read error. The chain carries TRBV25-1 and TRBJ2-1; the match to TRBD2 covers 7 bases. This CDR3 is 15 amino acids long. Germline values: CDR1 MGHDK, CDR2 SYGVNS. Here the CDR3 DNA reads TGTGCCAGCAGTGGATGGGGGGGTTCAGGCAATGAGCAGTCCTTC. Amino acid sequence: CASSGWGGSGNEQSF.

This clonotype was observed many times. This sequence joins TRBV12-5 and TRBJ1-1, with D hard to call. Looked up from germline, CDR1 is LGHNT and CDR2 is FRNRAP. Trimming pared 5 bases from V and 2 bases from J, leaving 12 bases between. This CDR3 is built from 14 residues. The CDR3 DNA sequence: TGTGCTAGTGGTCTCGAGGGCCCAAACACTGAAGCTTTCTTT. It translates to CASGLEGPNTEAFF.

As for this clonotype: Possible read error: a much larger clone is one base away. The chain links TRBV29-1 to TRBJ1-1; D uncertain. Germline V gene lookup returns CDR1 SQVTM and CDR2 ANQGSEA. This CDR3 spans 11 amino acids. In nucleotides, the CDR3 is TGCAGCACCTGGGGAAACACTGGAGCTTTCTTT. As protein: CSTWGNTGAFF.

This clonotype was seen at least ten times. The rearrangement links TRBV25-1 to TRBJ2-7; possibly TRBD2 for D (7 bases). Trimming shortened V by 6 bases and J by 4 bases, and 13 bases separated the two germline ends. Germline CDR1 is MGHDK and CDR2 is SYGVNS. The CDR3 is 13 residues long. CDR3 nucleotides: TGTGCCAGCAGAGGGGGGACTACTTACGAGCAGTACGTC. This gives the protein CASRGGTTYEQYV.

The genes are TRBV18 and TRBJ1-6; D is uncertain. CDR3 length: 17 residues. Between the trimmed V and J ends, which lost 1 base and 7 bases, there was a span of 17 bases. The germline gives CDR1 KGHSH, CDR2 LQKENI. The CDR3 loop reads CASSPRPASLKNSPLHF. CDR3 DNA sequence: TGTGCCAGCTCACCACGTCCAGCGAGTTTAAAAAATTCACCCCTCCACTTT. Looking up the rest from reference TRBV18 and TRBJ1-6 gives the full variable domain: NAGVMQNPRHLVRRRGQEARLRCSPMKGHSHVYWYRQLPEEGLKFMVYLQKENIIDESGMPKERFSAEFPKEGPSILRIQQVVRGDSAAYFCASSPRPASLKNSPLHFGNGTRLTVT.